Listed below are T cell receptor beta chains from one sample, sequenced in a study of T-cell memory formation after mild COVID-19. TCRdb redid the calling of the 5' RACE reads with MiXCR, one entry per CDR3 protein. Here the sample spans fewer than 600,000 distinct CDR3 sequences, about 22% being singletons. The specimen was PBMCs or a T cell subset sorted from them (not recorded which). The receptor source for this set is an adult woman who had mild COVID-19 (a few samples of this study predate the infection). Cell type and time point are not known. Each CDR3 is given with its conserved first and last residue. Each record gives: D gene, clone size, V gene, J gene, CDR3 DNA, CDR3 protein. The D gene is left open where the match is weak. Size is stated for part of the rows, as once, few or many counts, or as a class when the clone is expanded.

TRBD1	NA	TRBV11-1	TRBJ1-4	TGTGCCAGCAGCACCCGACCGGGACAGGCCGCCGCAACTAATGAAAAACTGTTTTTT	CASSTRPGQAAATNEKLFF
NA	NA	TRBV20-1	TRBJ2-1	TGCAGTGCTAGAGGTGCGCGCCCAGGTGAGCAGTTCTTC	CSARGARPGEQFF
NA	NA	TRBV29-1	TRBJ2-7	TGCAGCGTTGTGGTTTGGGGGTCCTCTTTCTACGAGCAGTACTTC	CSVVVWGSSFYEQYF
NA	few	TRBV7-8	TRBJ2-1	TGTGCCAGCAGCTTCCTGGGGGCCCCTTTAGGGCAGTTCTTC	CASSFLGAPLGQFF
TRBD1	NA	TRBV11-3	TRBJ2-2	TGTGCCAGCAGCTCGGGACAGGGAAAAACCGGGGAGCTGTTTTTT	CASSSGQGKTGELFF
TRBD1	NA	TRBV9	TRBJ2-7	TGTGCCAGCAGCGTAACGGGACAGGGATTCTACGAGCAGTACTTC	CASSVTGQGFYEQYF
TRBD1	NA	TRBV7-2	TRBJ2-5	TGTGCCAGCAGCACTTCCGGGACAGGGTCATCGGAGACCCAGTACTTC	CASSTSGTGSSETQYF
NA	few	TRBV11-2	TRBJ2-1	TGTGCCAGCAGCTTAATTGACGAGGTTAGGAATGAGCAGTTCTTC	CASSLIDEVRNEQFF
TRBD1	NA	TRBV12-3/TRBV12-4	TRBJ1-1	TGTGCCAGCAGTTTAGGGACAGGGCCTGTGGCTTTCTTT	CASSLGTGPVAFF
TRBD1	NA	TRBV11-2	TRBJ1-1	TGTGCCAGCAGCTTAATTTTCAGGGGGACTATTATGAACACTGAAGCTTTCTTT	CASSLIFRGTIMNTEAFF